This is a list of T cell receptor beta chains from one sample in a study of neurological immune-mediated disorders. One entry per CDR3 protein results from TCRdb running MiXCR on the 5' RACE reads. The repertoire holds fewer than 75,000 distinct CDR3 sequences, 3.4% seen once, with about 3.5% in the top ten. The material sequenced was PBMCs. The source of these receptors is a man aged 35 to 55 with multiple sclerosis. Each CDR3 is given with its conserved first and last residue. Fields, in order: CDR3 protein, CDR3 DNA, V gene, clone size, D gene, J gene. D genes are given only for firm matches. Rows may omit the clone size; those that give it use once, few, many or a size class.

CSARRMNTEAFF	TGCAGTGCTAGAAGGATGAACACTGAAGCTTTCTTT	TRBV20-1	many	.	TRBJ1-1
CASSSNPAMMNTEAFF	TGCGCCAGCAGCTCGAACCCTGCAATGATGAACACTGAAGCTTTCTTT	TRBV5-1	many	.	TRBJ1-1
CASRTSGGAGGELFF	TGTGCCAGCAGAACCAGCGGGGGGGCTGGCGGGGAGCTGTTTTTT	TRBV12-3/TRBV12-4	many	TRBD2	TRBJ2-2
CASSPDNQPQHF	TGTGCCAGCTCACCCGACAATCAGCCCCAGCATTTT	TRBV18	many	.	TRBJ1-5
CASSLGRTHYGYTF	TGTGCCAGCAGCTTGGGTAGGACTCACTATGGCTACACCTTC	TRBV5-6	.	.	TRBJ1-2
CASSLYGSKTQNF	TGCGCCAGCAGCTTGTATGGGTCTAAGACCCAGAATTTT	TRBV5-1	few	.	TRBJ1-5
CASSSTGGAEAFF	TGTGCCAGCAGCTCTACAGGGGGCGCTGAAGCTTTCTTT	TRBV7-9	many	TRBD1	TRBJ1-1
CASKGQGNQPQHF	TGTGCCAGTAAGGGACAGGGTAATCAGCCCCAGCATTTT	TRBV27	many	TRBD1	TRBJ1-5
CASSVGPTEEKLFF	TGTGCCAGCAGCGTCGGGCCAACCGAGGAAAAACTGTTTTTT	TRBV9	many	.	TRBJ1-4
CASSFRAGNTIYF	TGCGCCAGCAGCTTCAGGGCTGGAAACACCATATATTTT	TRBV5-1	many	.	TRBJ1-3
CASSHHRPGAAGELFF	TGTGCCAGCAGCCACCACCGCCCGGGGGCGGCCGGGGAGCTGTTTTTT	TRBV6-5	.	.	TRBJ2-2
CSALDRNIQYF	TGCAGTGCTTTGGACAGAAACATTCAGTACTTC	TRBV20-1	many	.	TRBJ2-4
CASSVQGAPAYGYTF	TGTGCCAGCAGCGTACAGGGGGCGCCGGCCTATGGCTACACCTTC	TRBV9	many	TRBD1	TRBJ1-2
CASSYLLIGRSEQYF	TGTGCCAGCAGTTACCTCCTCATAGGGCGGTCGGAGCAGTACTTC	TRBV27	few	.	TRBJ2-7
CASRNSENQPQHF	TGTGCCAGCAGGAACAGTGAAAATCAGCCCCAGCATTTT	TRBV12-3/TRBV12-4	many	.	TRBJ1-5
CASRGDSEYYGYTF	TGTGCCAGCAGGGGGGACAGTGAGTACTATGGCTACACCTTC	TRBV5-6	many	TRBD1	TRBJ1-2
CSAVTDLNTEAFF	TGCAGTGCTGTAACCGATTTGAACACTGAAGCTTTCTTT	TRBV20-1	many	.	TRBJ1-1
CASSWTGELFF	TGTGCCAGCAGTTGGACCGGGGAGCTGTTTTTT	TRBV12-3/TRBV12-4	many	.	TRBJ2-2
CASSLWRGDYNEQFF	TGTGCCAGCAGCCTATGGCGCGGGGACTACAATGAGCAGTTCTTC	TRBV11-2	many	.	TRBJ2-1
CASSLDPGGYGYTF	TGTGCCAGCAGTTTAGATCCAGGGGGATATGGCTACACCTTC	TRBV12-3/TRBV12-4	many	TRBD1	TRBJ1-2
CASSLAGITGHNYEQYF	TGCGCCAGCAGCTTGGCCGGAATTACGGGACACAACTACGAGCAGTACTTC	TRBV5-1	many	.	TRBJ2-7
CASSPPGLAYNEQFF	TGTGCCAGCAGCCCCCCGGGACTAGCCTACAATGAGCAGTTCTTC	TRBV13	many	TRBD2	TRBJ2-1
CSARYRVSYNEQFF	TGCAGTGCACGATACAGGGTTTCCTACAATGAGCAGTTCTTC	TRBV20-1	many	.	TRBJ2-1
CASSLSGMNTEAFF	TGCGCCAGCAGCTTGTCTGGAATGAACACTGAAGCTTTCTTT	TRBV5-1	many	.	TRBJ1-1
CASSSVGWNTGELFF	TGTGCCAGCAGCTCCGTAGGGTGGAACACCGGGGAGCTGTTTTTT	TRBV7-2	many	.	TRBJ2-2
CASSFQAGGGGETQYF	TGCGCCAGCAGCTTCCAAGCGGGAGGTGGGGGAGAGACCCAGTACTTC	TRBV5-1	few	TRBD2	TRBJ2-5
CASSPGQGAEAFF	TGTGCCAGCTCACCCGGACAGGGGGCTGAAGCTTTCTTT	TRBV18	many	TRBD1	TRBJ1-1
CASSFGEQGKGEQFF	TGTGCCAGCAGTTTCGGGGAACAGGGGAAGGGTGAGCAGTTCTTC	TRBV27	many	TRBD1	TRBJ2-1
CASSPRAVSYEQYF	TGTGCCAGCTCACCACGGGCAGTCTCCTACGAGCAGTACTTC	TRBV18	many	.	TRBJ2-7
CASSEDPTDQPQHF	TGCGCCAGCAGCGAGGATCCGACAGATCAGCCCCAGCATTTT	TRBV4-1	many	.	TRBJ1-5
CSARSAPQGAEAFF	TGCAGTGCTAGAAGCGCCCCCCAAGGCGCTGAAGCTTTCTTT	TRBV20-1	many	.	TRBJ1-1
CASSLGAQWVYEQYF	TGTGCCAGCTCACTCGGTGCTCAATGGGTCTACGAGCAGTACTTC	TRBV18	many	.	TRBJ2-7
CASSENGGDEFF	TGCGCCAGCAGTGAGAATGGGGGAGATGAGTTCTTC	TRBV10-1	many	.	TRBJ2-1
CSARGYGAGDTQYF	TGCAGTGCTAGAGGATACGGGGCTGGGGATACGCAGTATTTT	TRBV20-1	many	.	TRBJ2-3
CASSFWASNQPQHF	TGTGCCAGCAGCTTTTGGGCCAGCAATCAGCCCCAGCATTTT	TRBV5-6	many	.	TRBJ1-5
CASRYDKGAANEKLFF	TGCGCCAGCAGATATGATAAGGGGGCGGCTAATGAAAAACTGTTTTTT	TRBV5-1	many	TRBD1	TRBJ1-4
CASSLINYGYTF	TGTGCCAGCAGCCTCATCAACTATGGCTACACCTTC	TRBV6-2/TRBV6-3	many	.	TRBJ1-2
CASSFTRDYNEQFF	TGTGCCAGCAGCTTTACACGGGACTACAATGAGCAGTTCTTC	TRBV7-2	many	.	TRBJ2-1
CASSLAYLSGEQFF	TGTGCCAGCAGTTTAGCATATCTTAGCGGAGAGCAGTTCTTC	TRBV12-3/TRBV12-4	many	.	TRBJ2-1
CASSRQVNEGYTF	TGTGCCAGCAGCCGACAGGTTAACGAGGGCTACACCTTC	TRBV11-2	many	.	TRBJ1-2
CASRTGQGNYGYTF	TGTGCCAGCAGGACGGGACAGGGGAACTATGGCTACACCTTC	TRBV6-6	many	TRBD1	TRBJ1-2
CAIYQTGPNGGYTF	TGTGCCATATACCAGACAGGTCCTAACGGTGGCTACACCTTC	TRBV10-3	many	.	TRBJ1-2
CASSSQSGGWEQFF	TGTGCCAGCAGCTCCCAATCAGGGGGCTGGGAGCAGTTCTTC	TRBV5-6	many	TRBD1	TRBJ2-1
CASSEISAYGYTF	TGTGCCAGCAGTGAAATTTCGGCATATGGCTACACCTTC	TRBV2	many	.	TRBJ1-2
CASSSTGGVVYGYTF	TGTGCCAGCAGCTCGACGGGGGGAGTGGTCTATGGCTACACCTTC	TRBV7-9	many	.	TRBJ1-2
CSARAGSGVGPYEQYF	TGCAGTGCTAGAGCTGGTAGCGGGGTGGGGCCCTACGAGCAGTACTTC	TRBV20-1	many	TRBD2	TRBJ2-7
CASSLMTGGETQYF	TGCGCCAGCAGCTTAATGACAGGGGGAGAGACCCAGTACTTC	TRBV5-1	many	TRBD1	TRBJ2-5
CSDSPKGQETQYF	TGCAGTGATAGTCCGAAGGGCCAAGAGACCCAGTACTTC	TRBV20-1	.	.	TRBJ2-5
CASSPGLAGNYEQYF	TGCGCCAGCAGCCCTGGACTAGCGGGGAACTACGAGCAGTACTTC	TRBV5-1	many	TRBD2	TRBJ2-7
CAWSVLGQGETQYF	TGTGCCTGGAGTGTACTAGGACAGGGAGAGACCCAGTACTTC	TRBV30	many	TRBD1	TRBJ2-5
CSGQGGYTEAFF	TGCAGTGGACAGGGGGGGTACACTGAAGCTTTCTTT	TRBV20-1	many	TRBD1	TRBJ1-1
CASSLNGLAGDGELFF	TGCGCCAGCAGCTTAAATGGACTAGCGGGAGACGGGGAGCTGTTTTTT	TRBV5-1	many	TRBD2	TRBJ2-2
CASSFALWTATEAFF	TGTGCCAGCAGCTTTGCTCTTTGGACAGCCACCGAAGCTTTCTTT	TRBV5-6	.	.	TRBJ1-1